The 16 T cell receptor beta chains in this list originate from one sample, sequenced in a study of blood T cells in healthy people across ages. A sample-barcoded 5' primer and a J-beta primer mix were used in a second PCR of roughly 6 to 12 cycles. TCRdb itself ran the 5' RACE reads through MiXCR, one entry per CDR3 protein. The sample lists 800,000 to 950,000 distinct CDR3 sequences; 35% to 40% were seen once. The sample consisted of blood. These receptors came from a man between 18 and 35 years old in good health.

The chain links TRBV6-5 to TRBJ2-7; D call uncertain. The J call is in doubt because the DNA end fits TRBJ2-5 better. From germline, CDR1 is MNHEY and CDR2 SVGAGI. The CDR3 runs to 15 residues. The chain's CDR3 is CASSYSYSNEETQYF. The DNA of the CDR3 is TGTGCCAGCAGTTACTCGTACTCAAATGAGGAGACCCAGTACTTC.

J is TRBJ2-2 and V is TRBV12-3 or TRBV12-4; 14 positions agree with TRBD2. J lost 3 bases, V lost 6 bases, and 6 bases had no gene match. The CDR3 consists of 17 residues. The CDR3: CASRSGTSGGYTGELFF. The CDR3 bases are TGTGCCAGCAGATCCGGGACTAGCGGGGGATACACCGGGGAGCTGTTTTTT.

Of note for this clonotype: A much larger clone lies one base from this, so it may be a read error. The chain carries TRBV12-3 or TRBV12-4 and TRBJ1-6; TRBD1 agrees at 7 bases. The CDR3 totals 15 residues. CDR3 protein: CASSPGTGDNSPPHF. In DNA, the CDR3 is TGTGCCAGCAGTCCTGGAACAGGGGATAATTCACCCCCCCACTTT.

This sequence joins TRBV29-1 and TRBJ1-2; D is perhaps TRBD1 (5 bases). The CDR3 length is 13 residues. The V and J ends lost 2 bases and 4 bases respectively, with 11 bases between them. CDR1 and CDR2 (germline): SQVTM, ANQGSEA. The CDR3 DNA reads as TGCAGCGTTGAAACCGGACACATCTATGGCTACACCTTC. This encodes CSVETGHIYGYTF.

The rearrangement links TRBV15 to TRBJ2-7; 9 positions match TRBD2. The J call is uncertain, as TRBJ2-5 better fits the DNA end. This CDR3 is 15 amino acids long. Germline CDR1 reads LNHNV; CDR2 reads YYDKDF (reference sequence). This chain's CDR3 is CATSILSSGGKTQYF. CDR3 DNA: TGTGCCACCAGCATCTTAAGTAGCGGGGGAAAGACCCAGTACTTC.

This clonotype was counted many times. The CDR3 here is CASSPTYRGERGLFF. The DNA of the CDR3 is TGTGCCAGCAGTCCAACTTACAGGGGGGAGAGGGGGCTGTTTTTT. This chain joins TRBV12-3 or TRBV12-4 and TRBJ1-4, with 8 bases that match TRBD1. This CDR3 spans 15 amino acids. J gave up 14 bases and V 5 bases, and 16 bases lay outside the gene matches.

The genes are TRBV5-6 and TRBJ1-2, with TRBD1 matching 8 bases. The CDR3 length is 16 residues. The V gene's germline CDR1 is SGHDT and CDR2 YYEEEE. V lost 2 bases, J lost 3 bases, and 9 bases stayed unmatched. CDR3 nucleotide sequence: TGTGCCAGCAGCTTCTCCGCAGGGGGCACCTACTATGGCTACACCTTC. Its translation: CASSFSAGGTYYGYTF.

This chain links TRBV5-1 with TRBJ2-5; TRBD2 matches 7 bases. Per the germline V gene, CDR1 is SGHRS and CDR2 is YFSETQ. CDR3 length: 15 residues. V dropped 2 bases and J dropped 1; count of bases not matched to a gene: 5. DNA of the CDR3: TGCGCCAGCAGCTTCCAAAGGACTAGCCAAGAGACCCAGTACTTC. Encoded protein: CASSFQRTSQETQYF.

This chain connects TRBV6-5 to TRBJ2-1; TRBD2 agrees at 9 bases. Germline CDR1 reads MNHEY; CDR2 reads SVGAGI. Trimming cost V 0 bases and J 7 bases; bases outside gene matches: 10. There are 17 residues in the CDR3. The CDR3 nucleotides are TGTGCCAGCAGTTACTCGATAGCGGGGGCGATAGGAAATGAGCAGTTCTTC. Amino acid sequence: CASSYSIAGAIGNEQFF.

This clonotype was seen a handful of times. DNA for the CDR3: TGTGCCAGCAGCCTCCTAGCGAACTACGAGCAGTACTTC. It codes for CASSLLANYEQYF. This chain uses TRBV11-2 with TRBJ2-7, with D perhaps matching TRBD2 (6 bases). CDR1 SGHAT and CDR2 FQNNGV come from the germline V gene. The V end was cut by 5 bases, the J end by 3 bases, with 11 bases between. CDR3 size: 13 residues.

This clonotype was detected only a few times. CDR3 DNA sequence: TGCGCCAGCAGCCAAGCTTCTAGCGGGAGACACCAAGAGACCCAGTACTTC. Translating gives CASSQASSGRHQETQYF. V gene TRBV4-1 combines with J gene TRBJ2-5; 10 positions agree with TRBD2. Germline V gene data show CDR1 as MGHRA and CDR2 as YSYEKL. V lost 1 base, J lost 0 bases, and 5 bases stayed unmatched. The CDR3 runs to 17 residues.

This clonotype was detected a few times. The genes are TRBV5-1 and TRBJ2-1; D might be TRBD2 (5 bases). This CDR3 comprises 13 residues. The germline V gene has CDR1 SGHRS and CDR2 YFSETQ. V was cut by 4 bases and J by 5 bases, with 10 bases left in between. CDR3: CASSGGSDNEQFF. In nucleotides, the CDR3 is TGCGCCAGCAGCGGAGGATCCGACAATGAGCAGTTCTTC.

The rearrangement uses TRBV28 and TRBJ1-5, with D uncertain. Trimming left V 2 bases short and J 10 bases short, with 12 bases between. The CDR3 is 13 amino acids. Germline V CDR1 and CDR2: MDHEN, SYDVKM. The CDR3, as DNA: TGTGCCAGCAGTTTAAGTTTGAGGCACCCCCAGCATTTT. Translated, it gives CASSLSLRHPQHF.

This clonotype was observed a few times. This sequence joins TRBV29-1 and TRBJ1-2, with 8 bases that match TRBD1. From germline, CDR1 is SQVTM and CDR2 ANQGSEA. V shed 6 bases and J 7 bases; nucleotides not matched to a gene: 7. The CDR3 extends over 12 amino acids. The chain's CDR3 is CSVGTGRLGYTF. CDR3 sequence (DNA): TGCAGCGTCGGGACAGGTCGGCTTGGCTACACCTTC.

The chain joins TRBV4-3 to TRBJ2-2; D remains ambiguous. The germline CDR1 and CDR2 sequences are LGHNA and YSLEER. The length of the CDR3 is 15 residues. The V end was cut by 3 bases, the J end by 1 base, with 9 bases between. CDR3 DNA sequence: TGCGCCAGCAGCCACGTTAAACAGAACACCGGGGAGCTGTTTTTT. This gives the protein CASSHVKQNTGELFF.

In its sample, this clonotype was seen a few times. V is TRBV12-3 or TRBV12-4 and J is TRBJ2-1, with D unclear. Trimming cost V 4 bases and J 4 bases, with 11 bases left between them. This CDR3 has 14 amino acids. CDR3 protein: CASSWVQLYNEQFF. As DNA, the CDR3 is TGTGCCAGCAGTTGGGTACAGCTTTACAATGAGCAGTTCTTC.